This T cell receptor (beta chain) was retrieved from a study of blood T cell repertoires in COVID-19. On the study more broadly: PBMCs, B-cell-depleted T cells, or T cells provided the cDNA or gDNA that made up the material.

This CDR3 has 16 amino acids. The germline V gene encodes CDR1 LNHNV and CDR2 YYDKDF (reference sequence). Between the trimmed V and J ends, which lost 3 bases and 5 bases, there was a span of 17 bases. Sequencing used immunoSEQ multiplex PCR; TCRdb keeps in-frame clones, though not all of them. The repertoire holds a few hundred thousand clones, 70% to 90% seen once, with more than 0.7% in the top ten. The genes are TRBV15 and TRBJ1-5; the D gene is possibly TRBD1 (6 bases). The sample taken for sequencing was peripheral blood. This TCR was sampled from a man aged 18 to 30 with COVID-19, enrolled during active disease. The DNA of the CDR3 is TGTGCCACCAGCAGGGGACGGACAGACAGATATCAGCCCCAGCATTTT. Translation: CATSRGRTDRYQPQHF.